One and the same sample provided the 30 T cell receptor beta chains below, sequenced in a study of blood T cells in healthy people across ages. A second PCR, run for about 7 to 11 cycles, used a sample-barcoded 5' primer plus a J-beta primer mix. MiXCR, applied by TCRdb to the 5' RACE reads, yields one record per CDR3 protein. The repertoire holds approximately 1,700,000 distinct CDR3 sequences, about 39% seen once, with under 25% in the top ten. The source material was blood. The receptors were gathered from a human donor in good health.

The rearrangement joins TRBV5-5 to TRBJ2-1, with a tentative D call TRBD1 (6 bases). V lost 3 bases and J lost 6, with 22 bases in between. There are 17 residues in the CDR3. Germline V lookup: CDR1 SGHKS, CDR2 YYEKEE (reference sequence). The CDR3 DNA reads TGTGCCAGCAGCTATGAGCTCGACAGGTTAATCGTCAATGAGCAGTTCTTC. It encodes CASSYELDRLIVNEQFF.

This clonotype has more than one count but fewer than ten. The chain recombines TRBV12-5 with TRBJ1-5; D gene ambiguous. This CDR3 is 15 amino acids long. V was trimmed by 2 bases and J by 4 bases, leaving 12 bases between them. In germline, CDR1 is LGHNT, CDR2 FRNRAP. CDR3 coding DNA: TGTGCTAGTGGTTTGAGGGAAGGTCCAAATCAGCCCCAGCATTTT. It is translated as CASGLREGPNQPQHF.

In its sample, this clonotype was seen a few times. This chain connects TRBV15 to TRBJ2-1; TRBD1 matches 10 bases. J gave up 8 bases and V 1 base, and 5 bases lay outside the gene matches. The germline CDR1 and CDR2 sequences are LNHNV and YYDKDF (reference sequence). The CDR3 is 15 residues long. The CDR3 reads CATSRGQGALDEQFF. CDR3 in DNA: TGTGCCACCAGCAGAGGACAGGGGGCTCTTGATGAGCAGTTCTTC.

There are many counts of this clonotype. The chain couples TRBV6-2 or TRBV6-3 to TRBJ2-1; no firm D call. The CDR3 has 12 residues. Trimming left V 6 bases short and J 3 bases short, with 6 bases between. Germline CDR1 and CDR2: MNHEY and SVGEGT. CDR3 sequence: CASSNSYNEQFF. CDR3 coding DNA: TGTGCCAGCAGCAACAGCTACAATGAGCAGTTCTTC.

This clonotype showed up just a few times. The chain links TRBV6-2 or TRBV6-3 to TRBJ2-1; D uncertain. This CDR3 is built from 19 residues. V was shortened by 2 bases and J by 3 bases, with 23 bases between the two germline ends. Germline V gives CDR1 MNHEY, CDR2 SVGEGT. CDR3 amino acids: CASSYLHSTEILDYNEQFF. The CDR3 nucleotides read TGTGCCAGCAGTTACCTGCACAGTACAGAGATTCTGGACTACAATGAGCAGTTCTTC.

This clonotype has only a few counts. The CDR3 here is CASSSRLRQETQYF. DNA for the CDR3: TGTGCCAGCAGCTCTCGACTACGACAAGAGACCCAGTACTTC. The rearrangement links TRBV7-9 to TRBJ2-5, with D possibly matching TRBD2 (5 bases). Germline V gene data show CDR1 as SEHNR and CDR2 as FQNEAQ (reference sequence). The germline V and J ends were trimmed by 4 bases and 2 bases, with 11 bases remaining between them. The CDR3 consists of 14 residues.

The rearrangement joins TRBV7-2 to TRBJ2-4, with D maybe TRBD1 (5 bases). Deletions cut 0 bases from V and 6 bases from J, with 9 bases between. This CDR3 has 14 amino acids. Per the germline V gene, CDR1 is SGHTA and CDR2 is FQGNSA. The CDR3 DNA reads TGTGCCAGCAGCTTAGCAGGGGCTGGAAACATTCAGTACTTC. The encoded protein is CASSLAGAGNIQYF.

As concerns this clonotype: In this CDR3 the conserved last residue, phenylalanine or tryptophan, is missing, so a read error is likely. CDR3 sequence (DNA): TGCGCCAGCAGCCCCGGGACGGTTAGAGCCCACGAGCAGTACTTA. Its translation: CASSPGTVRAHEQYL. V gene TRBV5-1 combines with J gene TRBJ2-4; tentatively, D is TRBD1 or TRBD2 (5 bases each). The end of the DNA fits TRBJ2-7 better, so the J call may be wrong. The germline gives CDR1 SGHRS, CDR2 YFSETQ. The length of the CDR3 is 15 residues.

The J gene is TRBJ2-6, the V gene TRBV29-1; D is ambiguous. CDR1 and CDR2 (germline): SQVTM, ANQGSEA. The germline V and J ends were trimmed by 7 bases and 0 bases, with 16 bases remaining between them. The CDR3 is 16 residues long. DNA of the CDR3: TGCAGCGCTGCCCGGCAGACCTCCTCTGGGGCCAACGTCCTGACTTTC. Translated, it gives CSAARQTSSGANVLTF.

The chain links TRBV10-2 to TRBJ1-5; 9 bases fit TRBD1. Per the germline V gene, CDR1 is WSHSY and CDR2 is SAAADI. V dropped 1 base and J dropped 9; count of bases not matched to a gene: 7. This CDR3 contains 15 residues. The CDR3 here is CASSEFRDRDRPQHF. CDR3 in DNA: TGCGCCAGCAGTGAGTTTCGGGACAGGGATCGGCCCCAGCATTTT.

This clonotype was recorded only once. The rearrangement uses TRBV4-2 and TRBJ2-7; 14 bases are shared with TRBD2. V shed 0 bases and J 3 bases; nucleotides not matched to a gene: 4. Per the germline V gene, CDR1 is LGHNA and CDR2 is YNFKEQ. The CDR3 spans 17 residues. The CDR3 DNA reads as TGTGCCAGCAGCCAAGATGAGGGACTAGCGGGGGACTACGAGCAGTACTTC. Its protein product is CASSQDEGLAGDYEQYF.

This chain links TRBV5-5 with TRBJ2-7; no reliable D call. CDR1 and CDR2 from the germline V gene are SGHKS and YYEKEE (reference sequence). The CDR3 extends over 14 amino acids. V was cut by 5 bases and J by 3 bases, with 15 bases left in between. The CDR3 coding sequence is TGTGCCAGCAGTTACAGAATGGGGTTCTACGAGCAGTACTTC. Translation: CASSYRMGFYEQYF.

This clonotype has just one count. It may be a read error: a sequence one base away is much more abundant. The rearrangement uses TRBV6-5 and TRBJ2-5; the D gene is possibly TRBD1 (5 bases). This CDR3 has 15 amino acids. The V end was cut by 5 bases, the J end by 11 bases, with 24 bases between. CDR1 and CDR2 from the germline V gene are MNHEY and SVGAGI. The CDR3 DNA follows: TGTGCCAGCAGTCCCCCCGTAGGGGCTATGAATGAGCAGTACTTC. As protein: CASSPPVGAMNEQYF.

Concerning this clonotype itself: Germline and junction disagree at one end, which may indicate a read error. J is TRBJ2-1 and V is TRBV28; 7 nucleotides line up with TRBD2. This CDR3 is built from 15 residues. Germline values: CDR1 MDHEN, CDR2 SYDVKM. CDR3 amino acids: CANSSPSSGRAGQFF. The CDR3 coding sequence is TGTGCCAACAGTTCTCCATCTAGCGGCCGGGCGGGGCAGTTCTTC.

Concerning this clonotype itself: This may be a read error, as it is one base from a much larger clone. The gene calls are TRBV7-3 and TRBJ1-1; tentatively, D is TRBD1 (5 bases). Deletions cut 1 base from V and 5 bases from J, with 14 bases between. This CDR3 comprises 15 residues. Germline loops: CDR1 SGHTA, CDR2 FQGTGA. CDR3 region: CASSLSRDSRTEAFF. As DNA, the CDR3 is TGTGCCAGCAGCTTAAGCAGGGATTCGAGGACTGAAGCTTTCTTT.

This sequence joins TRBV5-4 and TRBJ1-5, with D tentatively TRBD1 (6 bases). Germline CDR1 is SGHNT and CDR2 is YYREEE (reference sequence). This CDR3 has 13 residues. Trimming pared 2 bases from V and 6 bases from J, leaving 9 bases between. The CDR3 DNA reads TGTGCCAGCAGCTTAGAACAGGGTCAGCCCCAGCATTTT. Its translation: CASSLEQGQPQHF.

The V and J genes are TRBV7-2 and TRBJ1-6; weak D call: TRBD1 (5 bases). Per germline, CDR1 SGHTA and CDR2 FQGNSA. V lost 5 bases to trimming and J lost 14 bases, with 16 bases between them. There are 13 residues in the CDR3. The CDR3 nucleotides are TGTGCCAGCAGCCAAATGGACATTTCGTCCCTCCACTTT. Protein: CASSQMDISSLHF.

CDR3 bases: TGTGCCAGCAGCGGCGGGACTTATAATTCACCCCTCCACTTT. This sequence encodes CASSGGTYNSPLHF. This chain uses TRBV13 with TRBJ1-6; D perhaps matches TRBD1 (5 bases). Germline V gene data show CDR1 as PRHDT and CDR2 as FYEKMQ (reference sequence). Trimming removed 5 bases from V and 4 bases from J, with 9 bases in between. CDR3 size: 14 residues.

This clonotype was observed a few times. The chain joins TRBV27 to TRBJ1-5; 10 nucleotides agree with TRBD1. The CDR3 runs to 16 residues. V trimming: 5 bases; J trimming: 5 bases; junction bases outside the gene matches: 9. Germline-derived CDR1 and CDR2 are MNHEY and SMNVEV (reference sequence). CDR3 sequence reads: CASSPLGQGYDQPQHF. CDR3 sequence (DNA): TGTGCCAGCAGTCCCTTGGGACAGGGGTACGATCAGCCCCAGCATTTT.

The V and J genes are TRBV27 and TRBJ1-5, with D tentatively TRBD1 (5 bases). Germline CDR1 MNHEY, CDR2 SMNVEV (reference sequence). The germline V and J ends were trimmed by 5 bases and 3 bases, with 11 bases remaining between them. CDR3 length: 14 amino acids. The CDR3 bases are TGTGCCAGCAGTCCGGGACTGCCCAATCAGCCCCAGCATTTT. Its translation is CASSPGLPNQPQHF.

This clonotype has just a few counts. V is TRBV29-1 and J is TRBJ2-4; no reliable D call. TRBJ2-7 matches the DNA end more closely, so the J call is doubtful. The CDR3 sequence is 12 residues long. CDR1 SQVTM and CDR2 ANQGSEA come from the germline V gene. CDR3 sequence: CSVGQPLYEQYF. In DNA, the CDR3 is TGCAGCGTTGGTCAGCCCCTATACGAGCAGTACTTC.

The chain is built from TRBV20-1 and TRBJ2-1; D perhaps matches TRBD2 (5 bases). Germline-derived CDR1 and CDR2 are DFQATT and SNEGSKA (reference sequence). The length of the CDR3 is 14 residues. The germline V and J ends were trimmed by 0 bases and 7 bases, with 13 bases remaining between them. CDR3 nucleotide sequence: TGCAGTGCTAGAGATCCCGGGGAGAGGAATGAGCAGTTCTTC. Its translation: CSARDPGERNEQFF.

V is TRBV9 and J is TRBJ2-1, with a possible D match to TRBD2 (6 bases). The CDR3 is 14 amino acids. V was trimmed by 3 bases and J by 2 bases, leaving 9 bases between them. Germline V gene sequence: CDR1 SGDLS, CDR2 YYNGEE. CDR3 region: CASSGGVAYNEQFF. The CDR3 DNA follows: TGTGCCAGCAGCGGGGGGGTCGCCTACAATGAGCAGTTCTTC.

There are a few counts of this clonotype. The rearrangement uses TRBV4-3 and TRBJ2-5; D gene uncertain. Trimming cost V 4 bases and J 0 bases, with 12 bases left between them. This CDR3 is built from 15 residues. Germline CDR1 is LGHNA and CDR2 is YSLEER. CDR3 sequence reads: CASSRGVGYQETQYF. CDR3 nucleotide sequence: TGCGCCAGCAGCCGGGGTGTGGGGTACCAAGAGACCCAGTACTTC.

This clonotype came up a few times. The chain carries TRBV27 and TRBJ2-3; D gene uncertain. V was trimmed by 5 bases and J by 2 bases, leaving 8 bases between them. The CDR3 runs 13 residues. The germline gives CDR1 MNHEY, CDR2 SMNVEV (reference sequence). The CDR3 DNA reads TGTGCCAGCAGTCCTCTCTACACAGATACGCAGTATTTT. This codes for CASSPLYTDTQYF.

The genes are TRBV7-9 and TRBJ1-1, with 7 bases identical to TRBD1. CDR3 length: 15 amino acids. The V and J ends lost 2 bases and 5 bases, in that order; junction bases with no gene match: 8. Germline V lookup: CDR1 SEHNR, CDR2 FQNEAQ (reference sequence). The CDR3 nucleotides are TGTGCCAGCAGCTTACTAAACAGGGGAGGTACTGAAGCTTTCTTT. Protein sequence: CASSLLNRGGTEAFF.

The CDR3 is CASGLSPVGRRGQIYNEQFF. As DNA, the CDR3 is TGTGCTAGTGGTTTGTCTCCTGTGGGTCGGAGGGGGCAAATATACAATGAGCAGTTCTTC. The V gene is TRBV12-5, the J gene TRBJ2-1, with D possibly matching TRBD1 (7 bases). Germline CDR1 is LGHNT and CDR2 is FRNRAP. The V end was cut by 2 bases, the J end by 4 bases, with 27 bases between. The CDR3 sequence is 20 residues long. Together with reference TRBV12-5 and TRBJ2-1, the CDR3 gives the full variable domain: DARVTQTPRHKVTEMGQEVTMRCQPILGHNTVFWYRQTMMQGLELLAYFRNRAPLDDSGMPKDRFSAEMPDATLATLKIQPSEPRDSAVYFCASGLSPVGRRGQIYNEQFFGPGTRLTVL.

This clonotype came up a few times. The CDR3 is CASSLMASPGYYNEQFF. The CDR3 DNA reads TGTGCCAGCAGCTTAATGGCGTCGCCGGGATACTACAATGAGCAGTTCTTC. The rearrangement links TRBV7-3 to TRBJ2-1, with D tentatively TRBD2 (5 bases). Germline V gene data show CDR1 as SGHTA and CDR2 as FQGTGA. Trimming removed 1 base at V and 3 bases at J, with 16 bases between. CDR3 size: 17 residues.

The rearrangement links TRBV24-1 to TRBJ1-2; 9 bases fit TRBD1. The trim removed 4 bases at V and 8 bases at J, leaving 4 bases unmatched. The CDR3 is 13 amino acids. Germline CDR1 is KGHDR and CDR2 is SFDVKD. CDR3 sequence (DNA): TGTGCCACCAGTGACACGACAGGGGGAGGCTACACCTTC. This sequence encodes CATSDTTGGGYTF.

J is TRBJ1-2 and V is TRBV5-1; possible D gene TRBD1, 6 bases. Per the germline V gene, CDR1 is SGHRS and CDR2 is YFSETQ. The length of the CDR3 is 12 residues. V was shortened by 4 bases and J by 8 bases, with 12 bases between the two germline ends. CDR3 loop: CASSEQGRGYTF. CDR3 DNA sequence: TGCGCCAGCAGCGAACAGGGAAGGGGCTACACCTTC.